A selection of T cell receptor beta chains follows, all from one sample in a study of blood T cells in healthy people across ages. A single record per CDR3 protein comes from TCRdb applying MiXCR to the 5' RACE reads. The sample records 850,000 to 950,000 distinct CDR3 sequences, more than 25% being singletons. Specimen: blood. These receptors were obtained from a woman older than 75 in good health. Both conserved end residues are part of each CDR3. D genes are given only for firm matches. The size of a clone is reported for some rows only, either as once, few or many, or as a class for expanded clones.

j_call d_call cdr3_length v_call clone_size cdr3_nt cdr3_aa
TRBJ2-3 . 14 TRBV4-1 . TGCGCCAGCAGCCAAGAGCGGAGCACAGATGCGCAGTATTTT CASSQERSTDAQYF
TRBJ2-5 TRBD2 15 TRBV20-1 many TGCAGTGCTGGGGGGGCTAGCGGGGGGATGAAGACCCAGTACTTC CSAGGASGGMKTQYF
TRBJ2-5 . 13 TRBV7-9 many TGTGCCAGCAGCCCCATGGTAGCGGAGACCCAGTACTTC CASSPMVAETQYF
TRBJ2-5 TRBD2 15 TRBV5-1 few TGCGCCAGCAGCTTACTAGCGGGGCCTCAAGAGACCCAGTACTTC CASSLLAGPQETQYF
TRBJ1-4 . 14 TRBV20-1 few TGCAGTGCCCGTCTTTGGGGGGCGCGGGAAAAACTGTTTTTT CSARLWGAREKLFF
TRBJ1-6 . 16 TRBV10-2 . TGCGCCAGCAGTCGTCCGTCGGGGTTGGGAGGTCCACCCCTCCACTTT CASSRPSGLGGPPLHF
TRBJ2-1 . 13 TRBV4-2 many TGTGCCAGCAGCCAAGGGGGGGACTCAAGGCAGTTCTTC CASSQGGDSRQFF
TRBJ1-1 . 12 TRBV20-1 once TGCAGTGCTAGGCGGCAGGGCACTGAAGCTTTCTTT CSARRQGTEAFF
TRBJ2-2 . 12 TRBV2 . TGTGCCAGCAGTACCGAAGGCGGGGAGCTGTTTTTT CASSTEGGELFF
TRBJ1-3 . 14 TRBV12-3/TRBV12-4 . TGTGCCAGCCAAAGCCCCGGATCTGGAAACACCATATATTTT CASQSPGSGNTIYF
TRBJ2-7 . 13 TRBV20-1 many TGCAGTGGCAGGGCAGGGGCCCCCTACGAGCAGTACTTC CSGRAGAPYEQYF
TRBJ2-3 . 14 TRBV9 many TGTGCCAGCAGCGTAGAGCTAGCAGGGGATACGCAGTATTTT CASSVELAGDTQYF
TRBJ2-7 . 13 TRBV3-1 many TGTGCCAGCAGCCTCGGAAACAGGTACGAGCAGTACTTC CASSLGNRYEQYF
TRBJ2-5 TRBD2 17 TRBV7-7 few TGTGCTAGCAGCTTAGCCCCCAGCGGGGTGTACCAAGAGACCCAGTACTTC CASSLAPSGVYQETQYF
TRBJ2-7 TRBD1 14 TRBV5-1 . TGCGCCAGCAGCCAACCGGGACAGAGAAATGAGCAGTACTTC CASSQPGQRNEQYF
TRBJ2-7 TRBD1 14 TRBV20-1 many TGCAGTGCTAGATCCAGGGGGTCCCCCTACGAGCAGTACTTC CSARSRGSPYEQYF
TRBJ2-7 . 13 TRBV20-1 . TGCAGTGCTAGAGTGGTAACAGCTTACGAGCAGTACTTC CSARVVTAYEQYF
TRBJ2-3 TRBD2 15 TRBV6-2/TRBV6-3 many TGTGCCAGCAGTCTCGGGGGGTCCCGCACAGATACGCAGTATTTT CASSLGGSRTDTQYF
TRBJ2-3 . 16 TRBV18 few TGTGCCAGCTCACCCGAAGCTCTAGGGCACACAGATACGCAGTATTTT CASSPEALGHTDTQYF
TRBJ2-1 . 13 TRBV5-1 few TGCGCCAGCGCACACGGGACCTACAATGAGCAGTTCTTC CASAHGTYNEQFF
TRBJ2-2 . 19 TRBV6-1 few TGTGCCAGCAGCTCCCGGACCGGGGAACACAGAAGCTACACCGGGGAGCTGTTTTTT CASSSRTGEHRSYTGELFF
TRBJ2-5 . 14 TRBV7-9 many TGTGCCAGCAGCCCGAAGGAGTACCAGGAGACCCAGTACTTC CASSPKEYQETQYF
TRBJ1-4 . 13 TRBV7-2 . TGTGCCAGCAGGGGGACGATAGTTGAAAAACGGTTTTTT CASRGTIVEKRFF
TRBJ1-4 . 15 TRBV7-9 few TGTGCCAGCAGCATCAGTGGACTTCGGGATGAAAAACTGTTTTTT CASSISGLRDEKLFF
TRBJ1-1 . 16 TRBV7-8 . TGTGCCAGCAGCTTATATTCGGACGGGGGGGAAACTGAAGCTTTCTTT CASSLYSDGGETEAFF
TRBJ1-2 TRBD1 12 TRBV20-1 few TGCAGTGCTCCCGGGACAGTGCGCGGCTACACCTTC CSAPGTVRGYTF
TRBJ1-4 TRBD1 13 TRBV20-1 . TGCAGTGCTAGAGGGACAGGGGGTGAAAAACTGTTTTTT CSARGTGGEKLFF
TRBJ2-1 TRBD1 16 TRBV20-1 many TGCAGTGCTAGAGAAACCCCGGACAGGGATGGCAATGAGCAGTTCTTC CSARETPDRDGNEQFF
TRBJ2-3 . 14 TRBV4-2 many TGTGCCAGCAGCCAACCCACTAGCACAGATACGCAGTATTTT CASSQPTSTDTQYF